The entry that follows covers one TCR beta chain sequence. This specimen comes from a study of shared T cell receptors in the human thymus. The CDR3 extends over 18 amino acids. Germline V gene lookup returns CDR1 MNHEY and CDR2 SMNVEV (reference sequence). Trimming removed 0 bases from V and 0 bases from J; junction bases left unmatched: 7. The assay was immunoSEQ multiplex PCR, and TCRdb's table has in-frame clones only and misses some. The repertoire holds around 340,000 clones, with 85% to 95% as singletons. Material: thymocytes. The sequence derives from a human donor. The chain is built from TRBV27 and TRBJ1-1, with 10 bases identical to TRBD1. CDR3 in DNA: TGTGCCAGCAGTTTATCCCGGACAGGGGGGGACATGAACACTGAAGCTTTCTTT. Amino acid sequence: CASSLSRTGGDMNTEAFF.